The subject of this entry is one TCR beta chain. The antigen it binds to is not known. Per-base quality was not reported, and no clone a single base away is much larger than it. Expansion of CD8+CD57+ cells had been shown by flow cytometry in the patients chosen for sequencing. Every patient had severe acquired aplastic anemia, diagnosed using the International Study of Aplastic Anemia and Agranulocytosis and Camitta criteria. Patients had received no therapy at the time of blood sampling. TCR repertoires of sorted CD4+ and CD8+ blood T cells from severe aplastic anemia patients and healthy subjects were deep-sequenced in the study. Patients were enrolled in the USA under clinicaltrials.gov protocols 00001620, 01623167, 00001397, 00071045, 00081523 and 00961064. Ficoll-Paque density gradient centrifugation was used to isolate peripheral blood mononuclear cells. Before DNA extraction, CD4+ and CD8+ T cells were sorted by FACS or by magnetic beads.

The data are from a study of CD8+CD57+ T cells in acquired aplastic anemia (dated 2018 in TCRdb). For context, the study as a whole: DNA extracted from sorted CD4+ and CD8+ cells had a mean of about 3.2 ug, with a range of roughly 0.19 to 27.4 ug. CD8+CD57+ expansion was defined as frequency above the mean frequency observed in healthy subjects. General conclusions and limits of the study: Around 30 CD8+ CDR3 sequences were shared between patients and controls but appeared highly expressed in patients and within their immunodominant clones. Patients and healthy controls showed no significant difference in CD8+ Simpson's diversity (P=0.060).

The germline V gene provides CDR1 SNHLY and CDR2 FYNNEI. The CDR3 measures 13 amino acids from cysteine to phenylalanine. Of the read, only the CDR3 DNA is kept; its 39 bases are in frame from base 1. Deletion took 4 bases off V and 2 bases off J, with a span of 8 bases between the germline ends. Genomic DNA served as template for TCR beta VDJ combination and CDR3 sequence profiling. An Illumina HiSeq 2000 was used for TCR repertoire sequencing. Turning to the authors' computational methods: TRBV/TRBJ rearrangement plots, CDR3 size and DJ length profiles, and Simpson's diversity index were used to assess repertoires. Whichever DNA sequence was most abundant in the deep sequencing data was defined as the immunodominant clone. CDR3 amino acid sequences were checked for sharing across subjects and were also compared against the VDJdb database and published repertoires. TCRdb passed the public sequencing reads through fastp at Q25 and MiXCR, retaining productive beta sequences. Entries are consolidated by CDR3 protein sequence, retaining the most common genes and DNA. These V and J calls are TCRdb output, not the study's own analysis. The sample table records tens of thousands of distinct CDR3 sequences; around 70% of these occur just once. Of the sample, approximately 81% falls within the top ten clones.

In this chain, TRBV2 is recombined with TRBJ1-2; no D gene call is confident. The sequenced sample consisted of sorted CD4+, CD8+, or CD8+CD57+ T cells (not recorded which) from PBMCs. The TCR was taken from a human donor with aplastic anemia. The DNA sequence reads TGTGCCAGCAGTGGGCTCAGGAACTATGGCTACACCTTC. This codes for CASSGLRNYGYTF.